Listed below are T cell receptor beta chains from one sample, sequenced in a study of T cell changes during pregnancy in multiple sclerosis. Sequenced by immunoSEQ multiplex PCR; TCRdb stores in-frame clones only, minus some. The sample includes some 20,000 clones, around nine tenths of them seen just once. Material: CD8+ T cells from peripheral blood mononuclear cells, obtained after pregnancy. Receptor source: a female donor in good health, enrolled as a control in a pregnancy study. Both conserved end residues are part of each CDR3. Each record gives: V gene, D gene, clone size, J gene, CDR3 protein, CDR3 DNA. The D gene is left open where the match is weak. Size is omitted from some rows. Given values are once, few, many or a class for expanded clones.

v_gene: TRBV6-5; d_gene: TRBD1; abundance: few; j_gene: TRBJ1-2; CDR3aa: CASSYGQGITFYGYTF; CDR3nt: TGTGCCAGCAGTTACGGACAGGGGATAACCTTCTATGGCTACACCTTC
v_gene: TRBV7-2; d_gene: NA; abundance: NA; j_gene: TRBJ1-2; CDR3aa: CASSPGGAYFGYTF; CDR3nt: TGTGCCAGCAGCCCCGGGGGGGCTTATTTTGGCTACACCTTC
v_gene: TRBV7-9; d_gene: TRBD1; abundance: NA; j_gene: TRBJ1-1; CDR3aa: CASSLGLRQGDTEAFF; CDR3nt: TGTGCCAGCAGCTTAGGTTTACGGCAGGGGGATACTGAAGCTTTCTTT
v_gene: TRBV9; d_gene: TRBD2; abundance: NA; j_gene: TRBJ2-1; CDR3aa: CASSGGGGFYNEQFF; CDR3nt: TGTGCCAGCAGCGGGGGCGGGGGTTTCTACAATGAGCAGTTCTTC
v_gene: TRBV4-1; d_gene: TRBD2; abundance: NA; j_gene: TRBJ2-5; CDR3aa: CASSQDRAGGFETQYF; CDR3nt: TGCGCCAGCAGCCAAGATAGAGCGGGGGGGTTTGAGACCCAGTACTTC
v_gene: TRBV27; d_gene: TRBD2; abundance: NA; j_gene: TRBJ2-3; CDR3aa: CASSPRLAGSTDTQYF; CDR3nt: TGTGCCAGCAGTCCGCGACTAGCGGGAAGCACAGATACGCAGTATTTT
v_gene: TRBV5-4; d_gene: NA; abundance: NA; j_gene: TRBJ2-3; CDR3aa: CASSPEAGDTQYF; CDR3nt: TGTGCCAGCAGCCCAGAAGCGGGAGATACGCAGTATTTT
v_gene: TRBV11-3; d_gene: NA; abundance: NA; j_gene: TRBJ2-7; CDR3aa: CASSTGAAYEQYF; CDR3nt: TGTGCCAGCAGTACGGGAGCCGCCTACGAGCAGTACTTC
v_gene: TRBV4-1; d_gene: NA; abundance: NA; j_gene: TRBJ2-1; CDR3aa: CASSHPKGGGGSYNEQFF; CDR3nt: TGCGCCAGCAGCCACCCCAAGGGTGGGGGAGGCTCCTACAATGAGCAGTTCTTC
v_gene: TRBV27; d_gene: TRBD2; abundance: NA; j_gene: TRBJ2-7; CDR3aa: CASTKLAGSYEQYF; CDR3nt: TGTGCCAGCACCAAACTAGCGGGGTCCTACGAGCAGTACTTC
v_gene: TRBV2; d_gene: TRBD2; abundance: NA; j_gene: TRBJ2-5; CDR3aa: CASSGVAGAQETQYF; CDR3nt: TGTGCCAGCAGTGGAGTAGCGGGGGCCCAAGAGACCCAGTACTTC
v_gene: TRBV30; d_gene: TRBD1; abundance: NA; j_gene: TRBJ1-4; CDR3aa: CAWNQGGGEKLFF; CDR3nt: TGTGCCTGGAACCAGGGGGGTGGTGAAAAACTGTTTTTT
v_gene: TRBV19; d_gene: NA; abundance: NA; j_gene: TRBJ1-2; CDR3aa: CASSKARNSLASYTF; CDR3nt: TGTGCCAGTAGTAAGGCCAGGAACTCACTTGCTAGCTACACCTTC
v_gene: TRBV6-5; d_gene: TRBD2; abundance: NA; j_gene: TRBJ2-7; CDR3aa: CASSYSLAGRYEQYF; CDR3nt: TGTGCCAGCAGTTACTCCCTAGCGGGGCGTTACGAGCAGTACTTC
v_gene: TRBV10-3; d_gene: TRBD1; abundance: NA; j_gene: TRBJ2-5; CDR3aa: CAIRKGQGLRETQYF; CDR3nt: TGTGCCATCAGGAAAGGACAGGGGTTGCGAGAGACCCAGTACTTC
v_gene: TRBV27; d_gene: NA; abundance: NA; j_gene: TRBJ2-3; CDR3aa: CASSFISDTQYF; CDR3nt: TGTGCCAGCAGTTTTATTTCAGATACGCAGTATTTT
v_gene: TRBV5-5; d_gene: TRBD1; abundance: NA; j_gene: TRBJ1-3; CDR3aa: CASSRTGSGNTIYF; CDR3nt: TGTGCCAGCAGCCGGACAGGGTCCGGAAACACCATATATTTT
v_gene: TRBV27; d_gene: NA; abundance: NA; j_gene: TRBJ2-7; CDR3aa: CASSSGRAFEQYF; CDR3nt: TGTGCCAGCAGTTCCGGGAGAGCGTTTGAGCAGTACTTC
v_gene: TRBV7-9; d_gene: TRBD1; abundance: NA; j_gene: TRBJ2-7; CDR3aa: CASSSPGGQDGSYEQYF; CDR3nt: TGTGCCAGCAGCTCCCCAGGGGGACAGGATGGATCCTACGAGCAGTACTTC
v_gene: TRBV7-7; d_gene: TRBD2; abundance: NA; j_gene: TRBJ2-1; CDR3aa: CASSFGGRADNEQFF; CDR3nt: TGTGCCAGCAGCTTTGGTGGGAGGGCCGACAATGAGCAGTTCTTC
v_gene: TRBV9; d_gene: NA; abundance: NA; j_gene: TRBJ2-3; CDR3aa: CASSVGGGVSTDTQYF; CDR3nt: TGTGCCAGCAGCGTAGGTGGCGGAGTGAGCACAGATACGCAGTATTTT
v_gene: TRBV27; d_gene: TRBD1; abundance: NA; j_gene: TRBJ2-3; CDR3aa: CASSSHQGAIDTQYF; CDR3nt: TGTGCCAGCAGTTCGCACCAGGGGGCGATAGATACGCAGTATTTT
v_gene: TRBV11-2; d_gene: TRBD1; abundance: NA; j_gene: TRBJ1-6; CDR3aa: CASSLGVGQPSSYNSPLHF; CDR3nt: TGTGCCAGCAGCTTAGGGGTGGGACAGCCCAGCTCCTATAATTCACCCCTCCACTTT
v_gene: TRBV6-4; d_gene: TRBD2; abundance: NA; j_gene: TRBJ2-1; CDR3aa: CASSDSSGSYNEQFF; CDR3nt: TGTGCCAGCAGTGACTCTAGCGGGAGCTACAATGAGCAGTTCTTC
v_gene: TRBV27; d_gene: NA; abundance: NA; j_gene: TRBJ2-1; CDR3aa: CASTSGSLYNEQFF; CDR3nt: TGTGCCAGCACATCAGGCTCCCTTTACAATGAGCAGTTCTTC
v_gene: TRBV4-1; d_gene: NA; abundance: NA; j_gene: TRBJ2-1; CDR3aa: CASSQESPPEEFF; CDR3nt: TGCGCCAGCAGCCAAGAGAGTCCCCCCGAGGAGTTCTTC
v_gene: TRBV29-1; d_gene: NA; abundance: few; j_gene: TRBJ1-5; CDR3aa: CSVEEENQPQHF; CDR3nt: TGCAGCGTTGAAGAGGAGAATCAGCCCCAGCATTTT
v_gene: TRBV7-8; d_gene: TRBD1; abundance: NA; j_gene: TRBJ2-1; CDR3aa: CASSQGQGMNNEQFF; CDR3nt: TGTGCCAGCAGCCAGGGACAGGGTATGAACAATGAGCAGTTCTTC
v_gene: TRBV11-2; d_gene: NA; abundance: NA; j_gene: TRBJ2-7; CDR3aa: CASSSPGEPSYEQYF; CDR3nt: TGTGCCAGCAGCTCACCAGGGGAGCCCTCCTACGAGCAGTACTTC
v_gene: TRBV28; d_gene: TRBD1; abundance: NA; j_gene: TRBJ2-7; CDR3aa: CASSFTGADYEQYF; CDR3nt: TGTGCCAGCAGTTTTACAGGGGCGGACTACGAGCAGTACTTC
v_gene: TRBV4-1; d_gene: TRBD2; abundance: NA; j_gene: TRBJ2-1; CDR3aa: CASSQDAGGGISYNEQFF; CDR3nt: TGCGCCAGCAGCCAAGATGCGGGAGGGGGGATTTCCTACAATGAGCAGTTCTTC
v_gene: TRBV4-1; d_gene: TRBD1; abundance: once; j_gene: TRBJ2-1; CDR3aa: CASSLWDSNEQFF; CDR3nt: TGCGCCAGCAGCCTATGGGACAGCAATGAGCAGTTCTTC
v_gene: TRBV19; d_gene: TRBD1; abundance: NA; j_gene: TRBJ2-7; CDR3aa: CASSPGQTSSYEQYF; CDR3nt: TGTGCCAGTAGCCCGGGACAGACTTCCTCCTACGAGCAGTACTTC
v_gene: TRBV4-1; d_gene: TRBD2; abundance: NA; j_gene: TRBJ2-2; CDR3aa: CASSQDTSGSNTGELFF; CDR3nt: TGCGCCAGCAGCCAAGATACGAGCGGGAGCAACACCGGGGAGCTGTTTTTT
v_gene: TRBV19; d_gene: TRBD1; abundance: NA; j_gene: TRBJ1-2; CDR3aa: CASRWGQGEYGYTF; CDR3nt: TGTGCCAGTAGATGGGGACAGGGTGAATATGGCTACACCTTC
v_gene: TRBV7-8; d_gene: TRBD1; abundance: NA; j_gene: TRBJ1-1; CDR3aa: CASSLGRTGVEAFF; CDR3nt: TGTGCCAGCAGCTTAGGCAGGACAGGGGTTGAAGCTTTCTTT
v_gene: TRBV18; d_gene: TRBD1; abundance: NA; j_gene: TRBJ2-7; CDR3aa: CASSGTDSYEQYF; CDR3nt: TGTGCCAGTTCCGGGACAGACTCCTACGAGCAGTACTTC
v_gene: TRBV15; d_gene: TRBD1; abundance: NA; j_gene: TRBJ2-5; CDR3aa: CATSPGPGGAETQYF; CDR3nt: TGTGCCACCAGCCCTGGCCCAGGGGGCGCTGAGACCCAGTACTTC
v_gene: TRBV9; d_gene: TRBD1; abundance: once; j_gene: TRBJ2-5; CDR3aa: CASSMDRGEQETQYF; CDR3nt: TGTGCCAGCAGCATGGACAGGGGTGAACAAGAGACCCAGTACTTC
v_gene: TRBV27; d_gene: NA; abundance: NA; j_gene: TRBJ1-5; CDR3aa: CASSPRYNQPQHF; CDR3nt: TGTGCCAGCAGTCCCCGTTACAATCAGCCCCAGCATTTT
v_gene: TRBV5-1; d_gene: TRBD1; abundance: NA; j_gene: TRBJ1-1; CDR3aa: CASSLQLGQFEAFF; CDR3nt: TGCGCCAGCAGCCTACAATTGGGACAGTTTGAAGCTTTCTTT
v_gene: TRBV18; d_gene: TRBD1; abundance: NA; j_gene: TRBJ2-7; CDR3aa: CASSYGQADYEQYF; CDR3nt: TGTGCCAGCTCATACGGACAGGCGGACTACGAGCAGTACTTC
v_gene: TRBV5-1; d_gene: NA; abundance: NA; j_gene: TRBJ2-3; CDR3aa: CASPCRGTDTQYF; CDR3nt: TGCGCCAGCCCATGCAGGGGCACAGATACGCAGTATTTT
v_gene: TRBV15; d_gene: TRBD1; abundance: NA; j_gene: TRBJ2-6; CDR3aa: CATSDRGSGANVLTF; CDR3nt: TGTGCCACCAGCGACAGGGGTTCTGGGGCCAACGTCCTGACTTTC
v_gene: TRBV10-3; d_gene: TRBD1; abundance: NA; j_gene: TRBJ1-2; CDR3aa: CAISRDRHRYGYTF; CDR3nt: TGTGCCATCAGCCGGGACAGGCACCGCTATGGCTACACCTTC
v_gene: TRBV5-4; d_gene: NA; abundance: once; j_gene: TRBJ1-2; CDR3aa: CASSPRQEANYGYTF; CDR3nt: TGTGCCAGCAGCCCCCGACAAGAAGCTAACTATGGCTACACCTTC
v_gene: TRBV7-8; d_gene: NA; abundance: NA; j_gene: TRBJ1-4; CDR3aa: CASSPSGLPNEKLFF; CDR3nt: TGTGCCAGCAGCCCGTCTGGACTGCCAAATGAAAAACTGTTTTTT
v_gene: TRBV27; d_gene: NA; abundance: NA; j_gene: TRBJ2-1; CDR3aa: CASSGRVQYNEQFF; CDR3nt: TGTGCCAGCTCGGGCAGGGTGCAGTACAATGAGCAGTTCTTC
v_gene: TRBV30; d_gene: TRBD1; abundance: NA; j_gene: TRBJ2-7; CDR3aa: CAWSPRTGRSSYEQYF; CDR3nt: TGTGCCTGGAGTCCCCGGACAGGACGGAGCTCCTACGAGCAGTACTTC
v_gene: TRBV5-4; d_gene: TRBD2; abundance: once; j_gene: TRBJ2-7; CDR3aa: CASSSGLAYEQYF; CDR3nt: TGTGCCAGCAGCTCGGGACTAGCCTACGAGCAGTACTTC
v_gene: TRBV2; d_gene: NA; abundance: NA; j_gene: TRBJ2-7; CDR3aa: CASSEARGGSYEQYF; CDR3nt: TGTGCCAGCAGTGAAGCGCGGGGCGGCTCATACGAGCAGTACTTC
v_gene: TRBV4-3; d_gene: TRBD1; abundance: NA; j_gene: TRBJ1-2; CDR3aa: CASSQDRTGFNYGYTF; CDR3nt: TGCGCCAGCAGCCAAGATAGGACAGGGTTCAATTATGGCTACACCTTC
v_gene: TRBV11-2; d_gene: TRBD2; abundance: NA; j_gene: TRBJ2-1; CDR3aa: CASSSRLAGGPSEQFF; CDR3nt: TGTGCCAGCAGCTCCCGACTAGCGGGAGGGCCGAGTGAGCAGTTCTTC
v_gene: TRBV9; d_gene: TRBD2; abundance: NA; j_gene: TRBJ2-1; CDR3aa: CASSASGSSYNEQFF; CDR3nt: TGTGCCAGCAGCGCTAGCGGGAGCTCCTACAATGAGCAGTTCTTC
v_gene: TRBV2; d_gene: TRBD1; abundance: NA; j_gene: TRBJ1-1; CDR3aa: CASTETGGVPEAFF; CDR3nt: TGTGCCAGCACCGAGACAGGGGGCGTCCCTGAAGCTTTCTTT